The following is a T cell receptor beta chain sequence with its context. Germline V gene sequence: CDR1 SEHNR, CDR2 FQNEAQ (reference sequence). The CDR3 has 14 amino acids. Germline trimming cut 5 bases from V and 6 bases from J; bases unmatched to any gene: 7. The data belong to a study of patients and donors after allogeneic stem cell transplantation. TCRdb recomputed calls from the RT-PCR reads with MiXCR, one row per CDR3 protein. The sample lists about 960,000 distinct CDR3 sequences; about 20% were seen once. Material for sequencing was blood, either unsorted or a sorted T cell fraction (not recorded which). This clonotype was obtained from a human donor who was either an allogeneic HSCT recipient or a stem cell or donor lymphocyte infusion donor (not recorded which). It is not recorded whose cells these are; they may come from a transplant donor. The chain joins TRBV7-9 to TRBJ2-3, with 8 bases aligning to TRBD2. The CDR3 nucleotides are TGTGCCAGCAGCCGGGGACTAGTGGGCGATACGCAGTATTTT. Protein: CASSRGLVGDTQYF.